The 2 T cell receptor beta chains below all came from one sample that was sequenced in a study of T cells in Graves' hyperthyroidism and ophthalmopathy. Amplification yielded TCR beta CDR3 regions, with RNA transcripts as the source. An initial round of RT-PCR targeting the TCR CDR3 relied on the HTBI primer set. TCRdb independently ran MiXCR on the multiplex PCR reads; one entry per CDR3 protein. The top ten hold roughly 10% of the sample, which has 650,000 to 750,000 distinct CDR3 sequences, 12% to 15% seen once. Sequenced input: blood. These receptors originate from a woman between 18 and 30 years old with Graves' hyperthyroidism.

The sample holds many counts of this clonotype. The V and J genes are TRBV11-2 and TRBJ2-7; 12 positions match TRBD2. The CDR3 has 16 amino acids. The V segment lost 0 bases and the J segment 2 bases; nucleotides outside the gene matches: 2. CDR1 SGHAT and CDR2 FQNNGV come from the germline V gene. CDR3 DNA sequence: TGTGCCAGCAGCTTAGAGTGGACTAGCGGGGCCTACGAGCAGTACTTC. Its protein is CASSLEWTSGAYEQYF.

This clonotype was counted between two and nine times. This rearrangement joins TRBV20-1 to TRBJ1-1, with a weak D call TRBD1 (5 bases). V was trimmed by 4 bases and J by 8 bases, leaving 11 bases between them. Germline-derived CDR1 and CDR2 are DFQATT and SNEGSKA (reference sequence). The CDR3 sequence is 11 residues long. In DNA form, the CDR3 reads TGCAGTGCTATCTTGAGGACAGAAGCTTTCTTT. This sequence encodes CSAILRTEAFF.